This TCR beta chain was found in a study of CD4 T cells in relation to SARS-CoV-2 and coronaviruses. J lost 6 bases, V lost 7 bases, and 5 bases had no gene match. Germline assignment: CDR1 MNHEY and CDR2 SVGAGI. The CDR3 runs 13 residues. The assay was immunoSEQ multiplex PCR, and TCRdb's table has in-frame clones only and misses some. The data show 38,000 or so clones, with around four fifths seen just once and around 20% held by the top ten. In the case of this clone: Its specificity is not known.

The V and J genes are TRBV6-5 and TRBJ1-4; 7 nucleotides line up with TRBD1. The origin of this receptor is an adult with COVID-19. The specimen sequenced was memory CD4+ T cells from PBMCs, cultured in vitro. The CDR3 coding sequence is TGTGCCAGCAATTCAGGGGGAGATGAAAAACTGTTTTTT. This sequence encodes CASNSGGDEKLFF.